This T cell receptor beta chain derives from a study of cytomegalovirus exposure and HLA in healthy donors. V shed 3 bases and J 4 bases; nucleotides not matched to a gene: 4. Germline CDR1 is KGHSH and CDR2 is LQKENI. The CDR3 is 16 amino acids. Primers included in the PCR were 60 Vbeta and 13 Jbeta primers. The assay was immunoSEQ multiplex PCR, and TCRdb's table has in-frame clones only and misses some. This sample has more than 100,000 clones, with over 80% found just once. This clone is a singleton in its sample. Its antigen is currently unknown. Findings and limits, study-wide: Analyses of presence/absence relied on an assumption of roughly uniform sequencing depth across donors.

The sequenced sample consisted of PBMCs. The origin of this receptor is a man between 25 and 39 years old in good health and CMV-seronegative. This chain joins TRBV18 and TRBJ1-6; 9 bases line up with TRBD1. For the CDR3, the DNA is TGTGCCAGCTCACCGCGGGACAGGGAATATAATTCACCCCTCCACTTT. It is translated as CASSPRDREYNSPLHF.